The 22 T cell receptor beta chains below all came from one sample that was sequenced in a study of patients and donors after allogeneic stem cell transplantation. TCRdb re-called the RT-PCR reads with MiXCR, one entry per CDR3 protein. Among about 410,000 distinct CDR3 sequences listed, 16% were seen once. Source material: blood, either unsorted or a sorted T cell fraction (not recorded which). These TCRs come from a human donor who was either an allogeneic HSCT recipient or a stem cell or donor lymphocyte infusion donor (not recorded which). It is not recorded whose cells these are; they may come from a transplant donor.

The chain carries TRBV27 and TRBJ2-7; D unresolved. In germline, CDR1 is MNHEY, CDR2 SMNVEV (reference sequence). V gave up 6 bases and J gave up 4 bases, with 10 bases separating them. This CDR3 contains 12 residues. As DNA, the CDR3 is TGTGCCAGCAGGAACAGCTATTACGAGCAGTACTTC. This codes for CASRNSYYEQYF.

V gene TRBV7-7 combines with J gene TRBJ2-5, with 10 bases that match TRBD1. Losses at the gene ends were 5 bases for V and 4 bases for J; bases not matched to a gene: 7. CDR3 length equals 15 residues. In germline, CDR1 is SSHAT, CDR2 FNYEAQ (reference sequence). In nucleotides, the CDR3 is TGTGCCAGCAGCCCCCAAGGACAGGGGGGAGAGACCCAGTACTTC. It is translated as CASSPQGQGGETQYF.

CDR3 amino acids: CATSFRSGVETQYF. CDR3 DNA sequence: TGTGCCACCAGCTTCCGTTCCGGGGTGGAGACCCAGTACTTC. The chain has TRBV15 and TRBJ2-5; tentatively, D is TRBD2 (5 bases). The CDR3 spans 14 residues. V lost 5 bases to trimming and J lost 5 bases, with 15 bases between them. Germline CDR1 LNHNV, CDR2 YYDKDF (reference sequence).

This clonotype was detected ten times or more. The chain joins TRBV29-1 to TRBJ1-2; D possibly corresponds to TRBD1 (6 bases). This CDR3 has 15 residues. V lost 4 bases and J 0 bases, leaving 15 bases between the germline ends. Germline V gives CDR1 SQVTM, CDR2 ANQGSEA. The CDR3 DNA follows: TGCAGCGTTGGGTGGGACACATTTTCTAACTATGGCTACACCTTC. Amino acids: CSVGWDTFSNYGYTF.

The chain uses TRBV20-1 and TRBJ2-1, with D possibly matching TRBD2 (5 bases). The CDR3 spans 14 residues. Germline V gene lookup returns CDR1 DFQATT and CDR2 SNEGSKA (reference sequence). Trimming stripped 4 bases from V and 9 bases from J, with 19 bases between. DNA for the CDR3: TGCAGTGCTACTACGCCGGGATCCGACACTGAGCAGTTCTTC. Translated: CSATTPGSDTEQFF.

The rearrangement links TRBV19 to TRBJ2-1, with 9 positions matching TRBD1. The germline gives CDR1 LNHDA, CDR2 SQIVND (reference sequence). This CDR3 has 16 amino acids. After removal of 5 bases from V and 2 bases from J, the junction contained 7 bases not matched to a gene. This chain's CDR3 is CASSHPGTGPYNEQFF. CDR3 bases: TGTGCCAGTAGTCATCCCGGGACAGGGCCCTACAATGAGCAGTTCTTC.

The chain has TRBV4-1 and TRBJ2-7; 9 nucleotides align to TRBD1. V lost 3 bases and J lost 6; bases outside the gene matches: 6. This CDR3 spans 14 amino acids. The germline V gene encodes CDR1 MGHRA and CDR2 YSYEKL. CDR3 bases: TGCGCCAGCAGCCAGGGGACAGGGAGGATCGAGCAGTACTTC. It translates to CASSQGTGRIEQYF.

This clonotype was counted ten times or more. The J gene is TRBJ2-1, the V gene TRBV12-3 or TRBV12-4; D uncertain. This CDR3 has 14 amino acids. Trimming cost V 9 bases and J 2 bases, with 14 bases left between them. This CDR3 is CASSWARAYNEQFF. CDR3 DNA sequence: TGTGCCAGTTCATGGGCTAGGGCCTACAATGAGCAGTTCTTC.

Only a few counts were recorded for this clonotype. The gene calls are TRBV21-1 and TRBJ1-5. TRBV21-1 represents a pseudogene. This CDR3 has 14 residues. The CDR3 nucleotides read TGTGCCAGCAGCAAAGATGAGGGAACTCAGCCCCAGCATTTT. Amino acids: CASSKDEGTQPQHF.

The V and J genes are TRBV20-1 and TRBJ2-3; D unresolved. From germline, CDR1 is DFQATT and CDR2 SNEGSKA (reference sequence). The CDR3 is made up of 11 amino acids. V lost 0 bases to trimming and J lost 6 bases, with 4 bases between them. The CDR3 bases are TGCAGTGCTAGAGATAGCGATACGCAGTATTTT. Translation gives CSARDSDTQYF.

The V call is TRBV9, the J call TRBJ1-6, with unresolved D. Germline V gene lookup returns CDR1 SGDLS and CDR2 YYNGEE. This CDR3 comprises 13 residues. The germline V and J ends were trimmed by 4 bases and 8 bases, with 10 bases remaining between them. The chain's CDR3 is CASSSRTYSPLHF. The DNA for the CDR3 is TGTGCCAGCAGCTCTCGGACGTATTCACCCCTCCACTTT.

This chain uses TRBV20-1 with TRBJ1-2; possible D gene TRBD1, 5 bases. CDR3 length equals 13 residues. CDR1 is DFQATT and CDR2 is SNEGSKA in the germline V gene (reference sequence). V lost 0 bases to trimming and J lost 7 bases, with 12 bases between them. This CDR3 reads CSARDSQGSGYTF. The CDR3 DNA reads as TGCAGTGCTAGAGATAGTCAGGGTTCTGGCTACACCTTC.

V and J are TRBV30 and TRBJ1-5, with 8 bases lining up with TRBD1. The germline V gene encodes CDR1 GTSNPN and CDR2 SVGIG (reference sequence). The CDR3 runs 13 residues. With V trimmed by 5 bases and J by 1 base, 1 base remained unmatched. The CDR3 nucleotides are TGTGCCTGGGGACAGGGCAGCAATCAGCCCCAGCATTTT. This codes for CAWGQGSNQPQHF.

J is TRBJ2-5 and V is TRBV6-1; 8 bases fit TRBD1. In germline, CDR1 is MNHNS, CDR2 SASEGT. V gave up 6 bases and J gave up 5 bases; unmatched junction bases: 11. The CDR3 covers 15 residues. CDR3 in amino acids: CASRDPAGGRETQYF. In DNA, the CDR3 is TGTGCCAGCAGGGACCCCGCAGGGGGCAGGGAGACCCAGTACTTC.

CDR3 amino acids: CASSGVRDTQYF. The CDR3 DNA follows: TGTGCCAGCAGCGGAGTAAGAGATACGCAGTATTTT. This chain uses TRBV9 with TRBJ2-3; D is uncertain. The germline gives CDR1 SGDLS, CDR2 YYNGEE. Trimming shortened V by 3 bases and J by 5 bases, and 7 bases separated the two germline ends. The CDR3 sequence is 12 residues long.

In its sample, this clonotype was seen a few times. This chain joins TRBV7-9 and TRBJ1-1, with a tentative D call TRBD1 (6 bases). Per germline, CDR1 SEHNR and CDR2 FQNEAQ (reference sequence). V was cut by 5 bases and J by 7 bases, with 17 bases left in between. This CDR3 contains 14 residues. CDR3 nucleotide sequence: TGTGCCAGCAGCCAAACCACAGGGATTAGTGAAGCTTTCTTT. Translation: CASSQTTGISEAFF.

The genes are TRBV20-1 and TRBJ2-5, with TRBD2 matching 7 bases. In germline, CDR1 is DFQATT, CDR2 SNEGSKA (reference sequence). The V and J ends lost 0 bases and 4 bases, in that order; junction bases with no gene match: 5. The CDR3 has 14 amino acids. The DNA of the CDR3 is TGCAGTGCTAGAGAGGGGTCGGGGGGAGAGACCCAGTACTTC. Translating it yields CSAREGSGGETQYF.

The V gene is TRBV6-5, the J gene TRBJ2-7, with 9 bases lining up with TRBD2. V shed 5 bases, J shed 11 bases, and the junction held 7 bases outside the gene matches. The CDR3 loop spans 12 amino acids. Germline V gene lookup returns CDR1 MNHEY and CDR2 SVGAGI. CDR3 amino acids: CASSQIAGEEYF. CDR3 nucleotide sequence: TGTGCCAGCAGTCAGATAGCGGGAGAAGAGTACTTC.

CDR3 in DNA: TGTGCCAGCAGCAAATTATTCCCGACAGGGAGCCCTGACAATCAGCCCCAGCATTTT. This encodes CASSKLFPTGSPDNQPQHF. The rearrangement uses TRBV21-1 and TRBJ1-5; the table calls TRBD1, which could not be checked here. TRBV21-1 is a pseudogene. The CDR3 has 19 residues.

The chain is built from TRBV29-1 and TRBJ2-7; 8 bases are a match to TRBD2. The CDR3 covers 13 residues. Trimming cost V 2 bases and J 6 bases; bases outside gene matches: 6. Per the germline V gene, CDR1 is SQVTM and CDR2 is ANQGSEA. This chain's CDR3 is CSVESSGRSEQYF. The CDR3 DNA reads as TGCAGCGTTGAATCTAGCGGGCGGAGCGAGCAGTACTTC.

This clonotype has only a few counts. The V gene is TRBV20-1, the J gene TRBJ2-1; TRBD2 matches 8 bases. CDR3 length equals 14 residues. V gave up 6 bases and J gave up 4 bases; unmatched junction bases: 8. Per the germline V gene, CDR1 is DFQATT and CDR2 is SNEGSKA (reference sequence). The CDR3 spells CSAPSGRLYNEQFF. The CDR3, as DNA: TGCAGTGCCCCGAGCGGGAGACTTTACAATGAGCAGTTCTTC.

A note on this clonotype: Mismatch with germline at one junction end may stem from a read error. The V and J genes are TRBV25-1 and TRBJ2-1; 12 bases map to TRBD2. The germline gives CDR1 MGHDK, CDR2 SYGVNS. The CDR3 totals 14 residues. The CDR3 bases are TGTGCCAGCAGTGAACAAACTAGCGGGGGGCCGGCGATCTTC. This sequence encodes CASSEQTSGGPAIF.